The sequence of this TCR beta chain was determined in a study of blood T cell repertoires in COVID-19. Across the study: From T cells, B-cell-depleted T cells, or PBMCs came the material, which was cDNA or gDNA.

Per the germline V gene, CDR1 is GTSNPN and CDR2 is SVGIG (reference sequence). The CDR3 totals 15 residues. Trimming took 3 bases from V and 4 from J, leaving 18 bases between them. Generated by immunoSEQ multiplex PCR, the TCRdb table keeps only in-frame clones and is missing some. The sample has 250,000 to 300,000 clones; about nine tenths are singletons. This sequence originates from a woman aged 25 to 45 with COVID-19, enrolled during active disease. Sequenced sample: peripheral blood. This chain uses TRBV30 with TRBJ1-1; perhaps TRBD1 as D (6 bases). CDR3 sequence: CAWRTRAGVSTEAFF. Written as DNA, the CDR3 is TGTGCCTGGAGAACTAGGGCAGGGGTGTCCACTGAAGCTTTCTTT.